The sample holds many counts of the clone carrying this TCR beta chain. Antigen unknown. V lost 1 base, J lost 3 bases, and 12 bases lay in between. CDR1 is LNHNV, CDR2 YYDKDF, per germline (reference sequence). The CDR3 covers 16 residues. A 10-nucleotide random UMI tagged transcripts in template-switch 5'RACE cDNA synthesis. From the 5' RACE reads, TCRdb called clonotypes with MiXCR, one entry per CDR3 protein. The table has 28,000 or so distinct CDR3 sequences, roughly 15% seen once; the top ten hold roughly a quarter. This specimen belongs to a study of neurological immune-mediated disorders. Findings and limits, study-wide: In HTLV-1-associated myelopathy, TCR clonal expansion was greatest, whereas multiple sclerosis had the least, falling below healthy controls. TCR-beta repertoires seemed private in all groups, with no expanded CDR3 amino acid sequences shared.

Sequenced: PBMCs. The clonotype originates from a man between 65 and 85 years old in good health. The J gene is TRBJ2-2, the V gene TRBV15; no reliable D call. CDR3 protein: CATSRVRVSHTGELFF. As DNA, the CDR3 is TGTGCCACCAGCAGAGTCCGGGTTTCCCACACCGGGGAGCTGTTTTTT. Full variable domain (missing parts from reference TRBV15 and TRBJ2-2): DAMVIQNPRYQVTQFGKPVTLSCSQTLNHNVMYWYQQKSSQAPKLLFHYYDKDFNNEADTPDNFQSRRPNTSFCFLDIRSPGLGDTAMYLCATSRVRVSHTGELFFGEGSRLTVL.